These T cell receptor beta chains were read from a single sample in a study of blood T cell repertoires in COVID-19. TCRdb's table, derived via immunoSEQ multiplex PCR, lists solely in-frame clones and lacks some. This sample carries about 270,000 clones, roughly nine tenths of them seen once, and the ten largest clones take approximately 9%. The sample consisted of peripheral blood. These receptors were obtained from a man aged 40-55 years with active or convalescent COVID-19. CDR3s include the opening cysteine and the closing phenylalanine or tryptophan. The order of the fields is clone size, D gene, V gene, J gene, CDR3 protein, CDR3 DNA. The D gene is left open where the match is weak. Some rows mark clone size as missing; the rest say once, few, many or name a class of expanded clone.

clone size: NA
D gene: NA
V gene: TRBV2
J gene: TRBJ1-2
CDR3 protein: CASRLEELPAVGYTF
CDR3 DNA: TGTGCCAGCAGGCTTGAGGAACTCCCCGCAGTGGGCTACACCTTC

clone size: NA
D gene: TRBD1
V gene: TRBV2
J gene: TRBJ2-1
CDR3 protein: CASRQGARNEQFF
CDR3 DNA: TGTGCCAGCAGGCAGGGGGCAAGGAATGAGCAGTTCTTC

clone size: NA
D gene: NA
V gene: TRBV15
J gene: TRBJ1-5
CDR3 protein: CATSISGRAGPQHF
CDR3 DNA: TGTGCCACCAGCATAAGCGGGAGGGCTGGGCCCCAGCATTTT

clone size: NA
D gene: TRBD2
V gene: TRBV29-1
J gene: TRBJ2-1
CDR3 protein: CSVEDLVTSGGAGYEQFF
CDR3 DNA: TGCAGCGTTGAAGATCTAGTGACTAGCGGGGGGGCCGGGTATGAGCAGTTCTTC

clone size: once
D gene: TRBD1
V gene: TRBV6-1
J gene: TRBJ2-3
CDR3 protein: CASSEEGSWWTGGTDTQYF
CDR3 DNA: TGTGCCAGCAGTGAAGAAGGTTCGTGGTGGACAGGGGGCACAGATACGCAGTATTTT

clone size: once
D gene: TRBD2
V gene: TRBV5-1
J gene: TRBJ2-5
CDR3 protein: CASSSHGTSPLNYF
CDR3 DNA: TGCGCCAGCAGCTCCCACGGGACTAGCCCCTTGAACTACTTC

clone size: few
D gene: TRBD2
V gene: TRBV3-1/TRBV3-2
J gene: TRBJ2-1
CDR3 protein: CASSQGSGGSSYNEQFF
CDR3 DNA: TGTGCCAGCAGCCAAGGTTCGGGGGGGAGCTCCTACAATGAGCAGTTCTTC

clone size: NA
D gene: NA
V gene: TRBV29-1
J gene: TRBJ2-7
CDR3 protein: CSVKPGVGYEQYF
CDR3 DNA: TGCAGCGTTAAGCCAGGGGTTGGCTACGAGCAGTACTTC

clone size: NA
D gene: NA
V gene: TRBV3-1/TRBV3-2
J gene: TRBJ1-2
CDR3 protein: CASGITGFGGYTF
CDR3 DNA: TGTGCCAGCGGGATAACAGGTTTTGGTGGCTACACCTTC

clone size: NA
D gene: TRBD2
V gene: TRBV12-5
J gene: TRBJ2-7
CDR3 protein: CASGGTSGRAGEQYF
CDR3 DNA: TGTGCTAGTGGCGGGACTAGCGGGAGGGCCGGTGAGCAGTACTTC

clone size: NA
D gene: NA
V gene: TRBV10-3
J gene: TRBJ1-5
CDR3 protein: CAIRGGADQPQHF
CDR3 DNA: TGTGCCATCAGGGGGGGGGCGGATCAGCCCCAGCATTTT

clone size: few
D gene: TRBD1
V gene: TRBV6-5
J gene: TRBJ1-3
CDR3 protein: CASSYSSRGPGNTIYF
CDR3 DNA: TGTGCCAGCAGTTACTCGAGTAGGGGGCCTGGAAACACCATATATTTT

clone size: NA
D gene: NA
V gene: TRBV5-1
J gene: TRBJ2-7
CDR3 protein: CASSLDGVGGEQYF
CDR3 DNA: TGCGCCAGCAGCTTGGATGGGGTAGGGGGCGAGCAGTACTTC

clone size: NA
D gene: NA
V gene: TRBV9
J gene: TRBJ1-1
CDR3 protein: CASSVVDQGVNTEAFF
CDR3 DNA: TGTGCCAGCAGCGTAGTGGATCAAGGGGTGAACACTGAAGCTTTCTTT

clone size: NA
D gene: NA
V gene: TRBV4-1
J gene: TRBJ2-3
CDR3 protein: CASSQYRERTDTQYF
CDR3 DNA: TGCGCCAGCAGCCAGTACAGGGAGAGGACAGATACGCAGTATTTT

clone size: NA
D gene: NA
V gene: TRBV6-5
J gene: TRBJ1-4
CDR3 protein: CASRTGIPGEKLFF
CDR3 DNA: TGTGCCAGCAGAACAGGAATTCCGGGTGAAAAACTGTTTTTT

clone size: NA
D gene: TRBD1
V gene: TRBV28
J gene: TRBJ2-7
CDR3 protein: CASSSQGALSEQYF
CDR3 DNA: TGTGCCAGCAGTTCACAGGGGGCCCTCTCCGAGCAGTACTTC

clone size: NA
D gene: TRBD1
V gene: TRBV27
J gene: TRBJ1-2
CDR3 protein: CASSLSPQGVYGYTF
CDR3 DNA: TGTGCCAGCAGTTTATCTCCCCAGGGGGTTTATGGCTACACCTTC

clone size: NA
D gene: NA
V gene: TRBV30
J gene: TRBJ1-5
CDR3 protein: CAWSQTGTSNQPQHF
CDR3 DNA: TGTGCCTGGAGTCAAACAGGGACTAGCAATCAGCCCCAGCATTTT

clone size: NA
D gene: TRBD1
V gene: TRBV30
J gene: TRBJ1-2
CDR3 protein: CAWRRQGRDYGYTF
CDR3 DNA: TGTGCCTGGAGGCGACAGGGGAGAGACTATGGCTACACCTTC

clone size: NA
D gene: TRBD1
V gene: TRBV5-1
J gene: TRBJ2-5
CDR3 protein: CASSLNPGTGVETQYF
CDR3 DNA: TGCGCCAGCAGCTTAAACCCCGGGACAGGGGTGGAGACCCAGTACTTC

clone size: NA
D gene: TRBD1
V gene: TRBV28
J gene: TRBJ2-7
CDR3 protein: CASSFSRAGGAYEQYF
CDR3 DNA: TGTGCCAGCAGTTTCAGTCGGGCAGGGGGTGCCTACGAGCAGTACTTC